This entry lists 26 T cell receptor beta chains sequenced from one sample in a study of regulatory dendritic cells for organ transplantation. Clones were read by immunoSEQ multiplex PCR, and TCRdb kept only the in-frame ones, dropping some. The profile shows 12,000 or so clones, around nine tenths of them singletons. Sorted subsets were CFSE-labeled and cultured roughly five days with allogeneic dendritic cells. Antigen specificity for these receptors is unknown. Input material: naive CD8+ T cells from blood cultured with dendritic cells. Indicated subset: CD45RA+ naive T cells. The receptors stem from a human donor in good health.

The chain couples TRBV9 to TRBJ2-1; no clear D gene. In germline, CDR1 is SGDLS, CDR2 YYNGEE. The V end lost 3 bases, the J end lost 4 bases, and 11 bases lay between the germline ends. The CDR3 runs 14 residues. CDR3 coding DNA: TGTGCCAGCAGCGAAGGTGACTCGTACAATGAGCAGTTCTTC. This codes for CASSEGDSYNEQFF.

The chain carries TRBV6-6 and TRBJ2-7, with TRBD1 as a possible D gene (5 bases). The germline V and J ends were trimmed by 10 bases and 1 base, with 20 bases remaining between them. The CDR3 sequence is 15 residues long. The V gene's germline CDR1 is MNHNY and CDR2 SVGAGI (reference sequence). DNA of the CDR3: TGTGCCACGACCCTCAGGGTTGACCAATCCTACGAGCAGTACTTC. The encoded protein is CATTLRVDQSYEQYF.

The rearrangement links TRBV27 to TRBJ2-1, with D possibly being TRBD1 (5 bases). The CDR3 contains 15 residues. V was pared by 7 bases and J by 1 base, with 14 bases between. Per the germline V gene, CDR1 is MNHEY and CDR2 is SMNVEV (reference sequence). CDR3 DNA sequence: TGTGCCAGCAATGACAGACCGACATCCTACAATGAGCAGTTCTTC. Protein product: CASNDRPTSYNEQFF.

The rearrangement uses TRBV27 and TRBJ2-5; 7 bases are shared with TRBD1. This CDR3 comprises 17 residues. Germline loops: CDR1 MNHEY, CDR2 SMNVEV (reference sequence). V shed 2 bases, J shed 2 bases, and the junction held 11 bases outside the gene matches. The DNA of the CDR3 is TGTGCCAGCAGTTTAGCGTGGAATACGGACAGGCAAGAGACCCAGTACTTC. Translated, it gives CASSLAWNTDRQETQYF.

The chain links TRBV11-2 to TRBJ2-2; TRBD2 agrees at 7 bases. CDR1 SGHAT and CDR2 FQNNGV come from the germline V gene. CDR3 size: 16 residues. Trimming took 1 base from V and 5 from J; bases not matched to a gene: 7. Here the CDR3 reads CASSLVASGGTGELFF. The CDR3 nucleotides read TGTGCCAGCAGCTTAGTTGCGTCGGGAGGAACCGGGGAGCTGTTTTTT.

The chain combines TRBV6-5 with TRBJ2-3; D possibly uses TRBD1 or TRBD2 (5 bases each). The germline CDR1 and CDR2 sequences are MNHEY and SVGAGI. V lost 2 bases and J 2 bases, leaving 14 bases between the germline ends. The CDR3 spans 16 residues. The CDR3 region has the DNA TGTGCCAGCAGTTACGGGGGTAGCCTGACCACAGATACGCAGTATTTT. Amino acid sequence: CASSYGGSLTTDTQYF.

The chain links TRBV5-4 to TRBJ2-1; 9 bases map to TRBD2. V lost 0 bases to trimming and J lost 4 bases; unmatched junction nucleotides: 2. Germline CDR1 reads SGHNT; CDR2 reads YYREEE (reference sequence). This CDR3 contains 15 residues. The CDR3 loop reads CASSLEAGGYNEQFF. The DNA for the CDR3 is TGTGCCAGCAGCTTGGAAGCGGGGGGTTACAATGAGCAGTTCTTC. The full variable domain, in which reference TRBV5-4 and TRBJ2-1 provide the parts outside the CDR3, is ETGVTQSPTHLIKTRGQQVTLRCSSQSGHNTVSWYQQALGQGPQFIFQYYREEENGRGNFPPRFSGLQFPNYSSELNVNALELDDSALYLCASSLEAGGYNEQFFGPGTRLTVL.

This clone was counted between two and nine times. This chain uses TRBV7-9 with TRBJ1-2; no clear D. The CDR3 is made up of 14 amino acids. Trimming took off 5 bases at V and 2 bases at J, with 12 bases between the two ends. Germline CDR1 is SEHNR and CDR2 is FQNEAQ (reference sequence). Here the CDR3 reads CASSAVLRNYGYTF. The CDR3 nucleotides read TGTGCCAGCAGCGCGGTCCTTCGGAACTATGGCTACACCTTC.

This clone was recorded a few times. The gene calls are TRBV5-3 and TRBJ1-1; TRBD1 might be the D (5 bases). TRBV5-3 carries the ORF label, with uncertain function. V shed 4 bases and J shed 6 bases, with 13 bases lying between them. The CDR3 covers 13 residues. CDR3 sequence: CARSPPGEPEAFF. The DNA for the CDR3 is TGTGCCAGAAGCCCCCCGGGGGAGCCTGAAGCTTTCTTT.

The chain is built from TRBV9 and TRBJ2-3, with TRBD2 identical over 8 bases. The CDR3 sequence is 18 residues long. The germline CDR1 and CDR2 sequences are SGDLS and YYNGEE. J gave up 6 bases and V 3 bases, and 18 bases lay outside the gene matches. The CDR3 nucleotides are TGTGCCAGCAGCGGGAGATACTTGGGCGGGAGGAAGGGTGATACGCAGTATTTT. Its protein product is CASSGRYLGGRKGDTQYF.

The CDR3 DNA sequence: TGTGCCAGCAGCCCCCACATAGACAATGAGCAGTTCTTC. Protein product: CASSPHIDNEQFF. V and J are TRBV13 and TRBJ2-1; no definite D call. There are 13 residues in the CDR3. Germline CDR1 reads PRHDT; CDR2 reads FYEKMQ (reference sequence). V lost 5 bases, J lost 5 bases, and 10 bases lay in between.

The chain couples TRBV14 to TRBJ2-7, with no clear D. Germline-derived CDR1 and CDR2 are SGHDN and FVKESK. The CDR3 runs 14 residues. The V end lost 3 bases, the J end lost 5 bases, and 14 bases lay between the germline ends. The CDR3 DNA reads TGTGCCAGCAGCCAGGAACCAAAAAGGGACGAGCAGTACTTC. It translates to CASSQEPKRDEQYF.

The CDR3 sequence is CASSLRPESSYEQYF. The DNA for the CDR3 is TGTGCCAGCAGTTTGCGGCCGGAGAGCTCCTACGAGCAGTACTTC. V and J are TRBV28 and TRBJ2-7; D is unresolved. Germline V gives CDR1 MDHEN, CDR2 SYDVKM. V was pared by 3 bases and J by 0 bases, with 12 bases between. The CDR3 is made up of 15 amino acids.

The gene calls are TRBV30 and TRBJ2-1, with a possible D match to TRBD2 (5 bases). Germline V gene sequence: CDR1 GTSNPN, CDR2 SVGIG (reference sequence). This CDR3 spans 11 amino acids. V shed 2 bases and J shed 9 bases, with 8 bases lying between them. CDR3 residues: CAWSRGLEQFF. CDR3 nucleotide sequence: TGTGCCTGGAGTCGGGGTCTTGAGCAGTTCTTC.

The genes are TRBV30 and TRBJ2-2, with 8 positions matching TRBD1. J lost 5 bases, V lost 6 bases, and 11 bases had no gene match. The CDR3 contains 15 residues. The germline V gene encodes CDR1 GTSNPN and CDR2 SVGIG (reference sequence). CDR3 protein: CACLPEDRVTGELFF. CDR3 bases: TGTGCCTGTCTCCCCGAGGACAGGGTTACCGGGGAGCTGTTTTTT.

This chain's CDR3 is CATSTHRTAGQPQHF. Written as DNA, the CDR3 is TGTGCCACCAGCACTCATAGGACGGCAGGCCAGCCCCAGCATTTT. The chain carries TRBV15 and TRBJ1-5, with D uncertain. The CDR3 runs 15 residues. Trimming left V 4 bases short and J 7 bases short, with 17 bases between. From germline, CDR1 is LNHNV and CDR2 YYDKDF (reference sequence).

The chain recombines TRBV27 with TRBJ1-1, with 9 bases lining up with TRBD1. The V and J ends lost 3 bases and 6 bases, in that order; junction bases with no gene match: 5. The germline gives CDR1 MNHEY, CDR2 SMNVEV (reference sequence). The CDR3 covers 14 residues. The CDR3 bases are TGTGCCAGCAGTTTTGGGACAGGGACGGCTGAAGCTTTCTTT. It specifies CASSFGTGTAEAFF.

The V call is TRBV5-4, the J call TRBJ1-2, with D uncertain. The CDR3 runs to 12 residues. The germline V gene has CDR1 SGHNT and CDR2 YYREEE (reference sequence). Between the trimmed V and J ends, which lost 4 bases and 9 bases, there was a span of 13 bases. CDR3 DNA sequence: TGTGCCAGCAGCCCTTCAGGATCTAGCTACACCTTC. Translation: CASSPSGSSYTF.

This chain links TRBV6-5 with TRBJ2-7; D is perhaps TRBD1 or TRBD2 (5 bases each). Trimming stripped 5 bases from V and 1 base from J, with 15 bases between. Germline V gene sequence: CDR1 MNHEY, CDR2 SVGAGI. The CDR3 spans 15 residues. Written as DNA, the CDR3 is TGTGCCAGCAGTCCCCAGGCCGGGACGTCCTACGAGCAGTACTTC. Its protein is CASSPQAGTSYEQYF.

The V and J genes are TRBV29-1 and TRBJ2-7; a possible D gene is TRBD2 (6 bases). V lost 3 bases and J 2 bases, leaving 14 bases between the germline ends. Germline CDR1 is SQVTM and CDR2 is ANQGSEA. CDR3 size: 14 residues. The CDR3 sequence: CSVEGRGPAYEQYF. In DNA form, the CDR3 reads TGCAGCGTTGAGGGGCGGGGTCCAGCCTACGAGCAGTACTTC.

The chain links TRBV5-6 to TRBJ1-4; no clear D. Germline loops: CDR1 SGHDT, CDR2 YYEEEE. The CDR3 extends over 15 amino acids. The V end was cut by 0 bases, the J end by 6 bases, with 12 bases between. CDR3 nucleotides: TGTGCCAGCAGCTTGGCGGGAGACTCACATGAAAAACTGTTTTTT. Protein product: CASSLAGDSHEKLFF. Complete variable domain (other parts from reference TRBV5-6 and TRBJ1-4): DAGVTQSPTHLIKTRGQQVTLRCSPKSGHDTVSWYQQALGQGPQFIFQYYEEEERQRGNFPDRFSGHQFPNYSSELNVNALLLGDSALYLCASSLAGDSHEKLFFGSGTQLSVL.

The genes are TRBV28 and TRBJ2-7, with D uncertain. There are 14 residues in the CDR3. V lost 3 bases to trimming and J lost 1 base, with 10 bases between them. The germline V gene has CDR1 MDHEN and CDR2 SYDVKM. The CDR3 spells CASSLALVSYEQYF. CDR3 in DNA: TGTGCCAGCAGTTTGGCGCTAGTTTCCTACGAGCAGTACTTC.

V gene TRBV1 combines with J gene TRBJ2-7; the table's D gene call, TRBD2, was not cross checked with the DNA. TRBV1 is recorded as a pseudogene. The CDR3 consists of 18 residues. In DNA, the CDR3 is TGCACCAGCAGCGTCGAGAGGGCGGGGCCCCCCTCCTCCTACGAGCAGTACTTC. Translated: CTSSVERAGPPSSYEQYF.

This clone was picked up one time. The V gene is TRBV12-5, the J gene TRBJ1-2; D possibly corresponds to TRBD1 (6 bases). Germline lookup yields CDR1 LGHNT and CDR2 FRNRAP. This CDR3 has 18 amino acids. Trimming removed 2 bases from V and 5 bases from J, with 24 bases in between. This CDR3 is CASGLPRRVGAGEYGYTF. CDR3 bases: TGTGCTAGTGGTTTGCCCAGGCGGGTCGGGGCAGGGGAATATGGCTACACCTTC.

This chain joins TRBV5-4 and TRBJ2-1, with unresolved D. The CDR3 contains 13 residues. V was pared by 7 bases and J by 0 bases, with 8 bases between. Germline CDR1 is SGHNT and CDR2 is YYREEE (reference sequence). The CDR3 DNA reads as TGTGCCAGCGGAGCTGACTCCTACAATGAGCAGTTCTTC. It specifies CASGADSYNEQFF.

The rearrangement joins TRBV9 to TRBJ2-3; D ambiguous. With 4 bases removed from V and 5 bases from J, the gap between germline ends came to 14 bases. The germline CDR1 and CDR2 sequences are SGDLS and YYNGEE. There are 14 residues in the CDR3. As DNA, the CDR3 is TGTGCCAGCAGCCACCACGGAGAGGAAGATACGCAGTATTTT. Translating gives CASSHHGEEDTQYF.